The sequence of this TCR beta chain was determined in a study of PD-L1 blockade in urothelial cancer. As for the study in general: Bladder-origin urothelial cancer in males covered about 90% of the roughly 30 patients. At 3 weeks (second dose) and 6 weeks after starting treatment, blood was analyzed.

Spike-ins of synthetic TCR analog templates went into each PCR. Sequenced by immunoSEQ multiplex PCR; TCRdb stores in-frame clones only, minus some. Here the sample spans about 52,000 clones, around 72% being singletons. The CDR3 has 14 amino acids. Germline V gene sequence: CDR1 LGHNA, CDR2 YSLEER. Trimming shortened V by 0 bases and J by 3 bases, and 7 bases separated the two germline ends. Time point described: pretreatment peripheral blood. The study enrolled patients with locally advanced or metastatic urothelial carcinoma. This sequence originates from a man in his 70s with urothelial cancer. The sequences come from PBMCs, collected around atezolizumab (anti-PD-L1) treatment. The chain carries TRBV4-3 and TRBJ2-3; TRBD2 might be the D (6 bases). The CDR3 reads CASSQDSGTDTQYF. The DNA of the CDR3 is TGCGCCAGCAGCCAAGACAGCGGGACAGATACGCAGTATTTT.